Listed below are T cell receptor beta chains from one sample, sequenced in a study of response to subunit inactivated influenza vaccine. TCRdb recomputed calls from the RT-PCR reads with MiXCR, one row per CDR3 protein. This sample has 750,000 to 850,000 distinct CDR3 sequences, with 15% to 20% found just once. The material was PBMCs from blood, obtained 5 to 6 days after vaccination. These receptor sequences come from a man aged 45-65 years who received an inactivated influenza vaccine. Each CDR3 is given with its conserved first and last residue.

j_call v_call cdr3_aa
TRBJ2-7 TRBV20-1 CSARTSGRRFAEQYF
TRBJ2-1 TRBV12-3/TRBV12-4 CASSSLLAGGGHEQFF
TRBJ2-3 TRBV7-6 CASSLTGLRSTDTQYF
TRBJ2-7 TRBV29-1 CSVGTAFWEQYF
TRBJ2-5 TRBV12-3/TRBV12-4 CASSFIRVGETQYF
TRBJ2-7 TRBV27 CASSLSVAVSYEQYF
TRBJ1-6 TRBV7-9 CASSLGFGANSPLHF
TRBJ1-1 TRBV29-1 CSVLGGVEAFF
TRBJ2-2 TRBV29-1 CSAGLAGGTGELFF
TRBJ2-5 TRBV28 CASRMQGQGQETQYF
TRBJ2-1 TRBV9 CASSVEGELAAGEQFF
TRBJ2-3 TRBV7-2 CATWKRGGDTQYF
TRBJ2-7 TRBV19 CASSSRRGGVYEQYF
TRBJ2-7 TRBV7-9 CASSSLGREFHEQYF
TRBJ2-1 TRBV20-1 CRTSGGNEQFF
TRBJ1-1 TRBV5-1 CASSSVLGTGSEAFF
TRBJ2-7 TRBV4-3 CASSQAYSESSYEQYF
TRBJ2-5 TRBV20-1 CSARQNQETQYF
TRBJ1-6 TRBV20-1 CSARDGGRGPDNSPLHF
TRBJ1-4 TRBV7-2 CASSQTGREKLFF
TRBJ2-1 TRBV5-1 CASSPPGREQFF